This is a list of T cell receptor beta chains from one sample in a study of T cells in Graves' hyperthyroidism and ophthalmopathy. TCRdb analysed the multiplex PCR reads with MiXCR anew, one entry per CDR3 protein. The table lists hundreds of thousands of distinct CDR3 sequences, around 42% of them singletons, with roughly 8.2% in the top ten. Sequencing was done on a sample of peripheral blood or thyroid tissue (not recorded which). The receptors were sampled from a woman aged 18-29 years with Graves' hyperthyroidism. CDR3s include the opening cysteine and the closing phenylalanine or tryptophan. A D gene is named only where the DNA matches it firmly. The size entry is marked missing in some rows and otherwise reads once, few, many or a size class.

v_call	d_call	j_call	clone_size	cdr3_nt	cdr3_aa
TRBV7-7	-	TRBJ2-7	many	TGTGCCAGCAGCCTTGACAGGTTTGGCGAGCAGTACTTC	CASSLDRFGEQYF
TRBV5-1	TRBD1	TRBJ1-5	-	TGCACCAGCAGCCCCGGGACAGGGCGTCAGCCCCAGCATTTT	CTSSPGTGRQPQHF
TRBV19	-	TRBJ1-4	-	TGTGCCAGTAGCAGCCAGTTTAATGAAAAACTGTTTTTT	CASSSQFNEKLFF
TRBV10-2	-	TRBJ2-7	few	TGCGCCAGCAGTATCGGGACAAGGTGGCCCTACGAGCAGTACTTC	CASSIGTRWPYEQYF
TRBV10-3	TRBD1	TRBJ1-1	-	TGTGCCACAGGGGACAGTTCGGACAGGGGGACTGAAGCTTTCTTT	CATGDSSDRGTEAFF
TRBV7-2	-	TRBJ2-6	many	TGTGCCAGCACTTCCTCTCTGGCCAACGTCCTGACTTTC	CASTSSLANVLTF
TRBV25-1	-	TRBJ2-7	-	TGTGCCAGCACCGGGGCGGGGTACGAGCAGTACTTC	CASTGAGYEQYF
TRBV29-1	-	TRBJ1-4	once	TGCAGCGCTGCGGAGGGGGGTGAAAAACTGTTTTTT	CSAAEGGEKLFF
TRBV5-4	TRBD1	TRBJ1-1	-	TGCGCCAGCAGCCAAGATCCAGGGGGGTCGACGAACACTGAAGCTTTCTTT	CASSQDPGGSTNTEAFF
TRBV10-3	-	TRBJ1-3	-	TGTGCCAGCAGCGCCTCCGGGACCTCTGGAAACACCATATATTTT	CASSASGTSGNTIYF
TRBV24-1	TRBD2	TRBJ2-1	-	TGTGCCACCAGTGATTTATCCAGCGGGAGTGCCAACAATGAGCAGTTCTTC	CATSDLSSGSANNEQFF
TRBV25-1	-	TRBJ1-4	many	TGTGCCAGCAGTGAACTCCGCGGGCGGGATAATGAAAAACTGTTTTTT	CASSELRGRDNEKLFF
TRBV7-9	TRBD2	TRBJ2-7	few	TGTGCCAGCAGCTTATTACTAGCGGGAGAAGACGAGCAGTACTTC	CASSLLLAGEDEQYF
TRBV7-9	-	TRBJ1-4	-	TGTGCCAGCAGCTCCCCCGGGCCAGGACTAGGGGAAAAACTGTTTTTT	CASSSPGPGLGEKLFF
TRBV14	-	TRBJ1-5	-	TGTGCCAGCAGCCAAGATCGGGCCGGGGGCAATCAGCCCCAGCATTTT	CASSQDRAGGNQPQHF
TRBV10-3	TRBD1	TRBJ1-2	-	TGTGCCAGCAGTTCCTCAGGGGGCCGAGCGTATGGCTACACCTTC	CASSSSGGRAYGYTF
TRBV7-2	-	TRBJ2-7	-	TGTGCCAGCAGTCCCGACACCTCTACTTACGAGCAGTACTTC	CASSPDTSTYEQYF
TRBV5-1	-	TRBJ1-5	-	TGCGCCAGCAGCTTTGGTATGAGCAATCAGCCCCAGCATTTT	CASSFGMSNQPQHF
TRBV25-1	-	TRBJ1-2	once	TGTGCCAGCAGTGAATACGGTACCCTCTATGGCGTCCAAGCCTTC	CASSEYGTLYGVQAF
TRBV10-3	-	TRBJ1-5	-	TGTGCCATCAGTCCAGGGTGGAATCAGCCCCAGCATTTT	CAISPGWNQPQHF
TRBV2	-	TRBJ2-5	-	TGTGCCAGCAGTGAAGGCTCGGTAGGGACGGAGACCCAGTACTTC	CASSEGSVGTETQYF
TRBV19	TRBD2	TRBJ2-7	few	TGTGCCAGTAGGGACACGGGACTAGCAACTGGGAGCGAGCAGTACTTC	CASRDTGLATGSEQYF
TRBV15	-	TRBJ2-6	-	TGTGCCACCAGCGTACAGGGTCTCGATGGGGCCAACGTCCTGACTTTC	CATSVQGLDGANVLTF
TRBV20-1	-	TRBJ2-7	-	TGCAGTGCTAGAAAGTACCCTCAAAAGTACGAGCAGTACTTC	CSARKYPQKYEQYF
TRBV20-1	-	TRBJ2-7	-	TGCAGTGCTAGAGAAAAGTCCTACGAGCAGTACTTC	CSAREKSYEQYF
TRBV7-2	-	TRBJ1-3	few	TGTGCCAGCAGCTTAGGGGCCAGGACCGGGGGCACCATATATTTT	CASSLGARTGGTIYF
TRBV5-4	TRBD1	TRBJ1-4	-	TGTGCCAGCCGGACAGGCCTTAATGAAAAACTGTTTTTT	CASRTGLNEKLFF
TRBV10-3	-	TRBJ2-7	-	TGTGCCATCAGTGGGGGGATGGGGGACGAGCAGTACTTC	CAISGGMGDEQYF
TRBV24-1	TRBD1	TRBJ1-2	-	TGTGCCAGCAGTGATTTGAGGGGGCTGGCTGGCTACACCTTC	CASSDLRGLAGYTF
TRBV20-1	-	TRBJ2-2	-	TGCAGTGCCTCAAGTCCCGGGGAGCTGTTTTTT	CSASSPGELFF
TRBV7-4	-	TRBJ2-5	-	TGTGCCAGCAGCTTACCGGGACGGCGAGAGACCCAGTACTTC	CASSLPGRRETQYF
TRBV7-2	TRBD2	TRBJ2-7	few	TGTGCCAGCAGCTTCCAGCGGGAATCCGAGCAGTACTTC	CASSFQRESEQYF
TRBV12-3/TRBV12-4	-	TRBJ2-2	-	TGTGCCAGCAGCCAAGTTCTCGGGGAGCTGTTTTTT	CASSQVLGELFF
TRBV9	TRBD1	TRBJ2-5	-	TGTGCCAGCAGCGCCAGGACAGGGACAGGGGCAGAGACCCAGTACTTC	CASSARTGTGAETQYF
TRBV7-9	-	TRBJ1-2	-	TGTGCCAGCAGCTCCCGGGCAGCGGTTGGCTATGGCTACACCTTC	CASSSRAAVGYGYTF
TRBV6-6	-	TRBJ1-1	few	TGTGCCAGCAGTTACCGGGCAGGGGACACTGAAGCTTTCTTT	CASSYRAGDTEAFF
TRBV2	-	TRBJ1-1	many	TGTGCCAGCAGTGAAGACAGGGACTTTACTGAAGCTTTCTTT	CASSEDRDFTEAFF
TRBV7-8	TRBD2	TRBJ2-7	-	TGTGCCAGCAGCTACCCGGGAGGGGAGGGCGAGCAGTACTTC	CASSYPGGEGEQYF
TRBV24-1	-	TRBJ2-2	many	TGTGCCACCAGTACGCCTGGGACCGGGGAGCTGTTTTTT	CATSTPGTGELFF
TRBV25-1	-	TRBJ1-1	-	TGTGCTAGTCGGACGAGCACTGAAGCTTTCTTT	CASRTSTEAFF
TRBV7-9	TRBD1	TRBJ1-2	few	TGTGCCAGCAGCGCCGGGACAGCTGGCTACACCTTC	CASSAGTAGYTF
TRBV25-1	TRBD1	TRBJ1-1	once	TGTGCTTTCAGGACAGGGAGGTTAACTGAAGCTTTCTTT	CAFRTGRLTEAFF
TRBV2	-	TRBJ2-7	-	TGTGCCAGCATCGGGGGTAACGAGCACTTC	CASIGGNEHF
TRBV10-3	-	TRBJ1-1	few	TGTGCCATCAGTGAGTCAGGCGGGCTCACTGAAGCTTTCTTT	CAISESGGLTEAFF
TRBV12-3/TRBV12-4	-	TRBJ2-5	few	TGTGCCAGCACCTTCACAGGGAAAGAGACCCAGTACTTC	CASTFTGKETQYF
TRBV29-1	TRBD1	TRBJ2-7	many	TGCAGCGTTGAACGGGACAGTGGTCCCGAGCAGTACTTC	CSVERDSGPEQYF